The T cell receptor beta chain described here comes from a study of T cells in Graves' hyperthyroidism and ophthalmopathy (dated by TCRdb to the late 2010s). Notes on the research overall: Peripheral blood samples were taken at the time of initial diagnosis, prior to any treatment. To identify distinguishing TCR V-J signatures, a discovery cohort of 100 or so patients was used, comprising 43 with Graves' ophthalmopathy and around 57 with stable Graves' hyperthyroidism. An independent validation cohort of around 19 hyperthyroidism patients and about 15 patients who later progressed to ophthalmopathy tested prospective prediction of ophthalmopathy. The approximately 100 discovery patients were randomly divided into training and test sets at a 7:3 ratio. In addition, the study compared T-cell repertoires in thyroid tissue and in blood from about six Graves' hyperthyroidism patients. Once sampling was done, hyperthyroidism patients were given methimazole at a starting dose of 30 mg daily, whereas ophthalmopathy patients were given high-dose intravenous methylprednisolone. TCR Vbeta CDR3 sequencing of roughly 140 peripheral blood samples (over 40 ophthalmopathy, about 80 hyperthyroidism and around 17 progressor patients) is reported in the paper. The paper as a whole reports these results and caveats: No statistical method was used to fix the sample size in advance, and group allocation was not hidden from the investigators. Ophthalmopathy was separated from stable hyperthyroidism by a 13 V-J signature model, with over 85% sensitivity and roughly 81% specificity obtained in cross-validation and 80%/75% obtained in testing. In validation, the model predicted progression to ophthalmopathy with roughly 66% sensitivity and approximately 72% specificity, a median of 6.5 months before onset. Most expanded thyroid clonotypes (frequency above 0.001) were also found in blood, which suggests that blood repertoires may mirror thyroid immune responses.

Looking up the germline V gene yields CDR1 MDHEN and CDR2 SYDVKM. Ends trimmed: V by 5 bases, J by 0 bases; bases unmatched to a gene: 6. The CDR3 goes from the cysteine to the phenylalanine over 15 residues. CDR3 DNA is the only sequence kept; it has 45 bases, read in frame from the first base. This clonotype was found many times. It lacks a known antigen. Base qualities are not at hand, and no much larger clone is one base apart. Ophthalmopathy patients had moderately to severely active disease, with a Clinical Activity Score of 3 or more, a NOSPECS grade of 4 or more, and a disease duration of less than 3 months. The study excluded patients with uncontrolled infections, other autoimmune diseases, pregnancy or lactation. Diagnoses were established on the basis of clinical symptoms, serum thyroxine and TRAb, thyroid ultrasound, and orbital computed tomography. Ficoll-Paque density gradient centrifugation was used to isolate PBMCs from approximately 11 ml of fresh peripheral blood. Total RNA was extracted with Trizol reagent, and quality was checked on an Agilent 2100 Bioanalyzer.

The TCR beta CDR3 regions were amplified from the RNA transcripts. The TCR CDR3 was subjected to a first round of RT-PCR using the HTBI primer set and the Qiagen OneStep RT-PCR kit. The libraries were constructed in a second round of multiplex PCR and then size-selected and purified. Libraries were sequenced paired-end with 100 bp reads on an Illumina HiSeq2000. The authors' pipeline ran thus. SOAPnuke was used to process the raw data, removing reads that contained adapters or uncalled bases, had a mean Phred below 15, or lacked an exact match to the constant primer or identifier. High-quality paired reads were merged using COPE v1.2.5, and each unique nucleotide sequence was defined as a clonotype. MiTCR v1.1 was used to align clonotypes to the IMGT TRBV, TRBD and TRBJ reference segments. The analysis was restricted to V-J combinations with a frequency above 0.0001, which together covered over 99% of the repertoires. A TCS score was defined as the ratio between F50 (clonal expansion) and ExV (chaos), using BLOSUM62-based TCRdist between CDR3 peptides within each V-J. Welch's t-statistics and random forest reduced around 550 V-J features to around 14, which were used in a naive Bayes classifier (R e1071). TCRdb applied fastp at Q25 and MiXCR to the public reads, then kept only in-frame beta chains. For every CDR3 protein sequence, its rows merge into one entry that carries the most common genes and DNA. These V and J calls rely on TCRdb rather than the paper's analysis. This sample has 660,000 or so distinct CDR3 sequences in its table, and less than 25% of those were observed once. Jointly, the top ten make up 34% of the sample.

The chain is assembled from TRBV28 and TRBJ2-7; the junction holds 8 bases that match TRBD1. The sequenced sample consisted of blood. The sequence derives from a man younger than 40 with Graves' ophthalmopathy. At the DNA level, the sequence is TGTGCCAGCAGTGACGACAGGGGCCCCTCCTACGAGCAGTACTTC. Its translation is CASSDDRGPSYEQYF. The variable domain in full, with residues beyond the CDR3 obtained from the reference TRBV28 and TRBJ2-7 genes, is DVKVTQSSRYLVKRTGEKVFLECVQDMDHENMFWYRQDPGLGLRLIYFSYDVKMKEKGDIPEGYSVSREKKERFSLILESASTNQTSMYLCASSDDRGPSYEQYFGPGTRLTVT.